This T cell receptor beta chain was retrieved from a study of vaccination effects on CD4 cells after COVID-19. The germline gives CDR1 SNHLY, CDR2 FYNNEI. The CDR3 is 15 amino acids. V shed 5 bases, J shed 6 bases, and the junction held 5 bases outside the gene matches. With the ViraFEST assay, the study expanded antigen-specific CD4+ T cells using viral peptide pools, then sequenced them. Following culture for approximately ten days, CD4+ T cells were isolated. PCR-confirmed SARS-CoV-2 infection occurred in the person between March and December 2020. Study-wide findings and caveats: In convalescent patients, vaccine-induced clones largely differed from infection-induced clones.

On this clone: Its target is not known.

Produced via immunoSEQ multiplex PCR; TCRdb's table is partial and in-frame only. The data hold 55,000 or so clones, with 75% to 85% observed a single time. This TCR was recovered from a human donor who had a prior SARS-CoV-2 infection. Sequencing used CD4+ T cells from PBMCs cultured with HIV peptides, obtained before COVID-19 vaccination. The sample's subset: HIV-1 Nef peptide pool negative control/reference culture. The chain links TRBV2 to TRBJ2-1; 12 nucleotides match TRBD2. This CDR3 is CASSPSGGAANEQFF. The CDR3 bases are TGTGCCAGCAGTCCTAGCGGGGGGGCCGCCAATGAGCAGTTCTTC.